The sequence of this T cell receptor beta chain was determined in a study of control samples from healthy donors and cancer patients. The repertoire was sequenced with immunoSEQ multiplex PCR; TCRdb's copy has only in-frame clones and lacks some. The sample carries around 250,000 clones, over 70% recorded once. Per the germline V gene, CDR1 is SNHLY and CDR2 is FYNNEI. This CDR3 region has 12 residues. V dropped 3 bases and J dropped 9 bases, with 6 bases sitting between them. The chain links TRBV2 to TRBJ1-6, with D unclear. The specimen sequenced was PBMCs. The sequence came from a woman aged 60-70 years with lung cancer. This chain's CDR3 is CASSDYGSPLHF. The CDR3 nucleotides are TGTGCCAGCAGTGATTATGGTTCACCCCTCCACTTT.